What follows are 5 T cell receptor beta chains derived from one specimen sequenced in a study of T cell responses to AZD1222 COVID-19 vaccine. Sequenced by immunoSEQ multiplex PCR; TCRdb stores in-frame clones only, minus some. The table includes 40,000 to 45,000 clones, around three quarters detected once. Source: peripheral blood, taken on day 0 of AZD1222 vaccination. Receptors were obtained from an adult in good health.

The rearrangement uses TRBV28 and TRBJ1-1; D gene ambiguous. Germline V CDR1 and CDR2: MDHEN, SYDVKM. Trimming removed 6 bases from V and 0 bases from J, with 11 bases in between. The CDR3 covers 14 residues. CDR3 residues: CASRTTVMNTEAFF. DNA for the CDR3: TGTGCCAGCAGGACTACGGTGATGAACACTGAAGCTTTCTTT.

This chain links TRBV28 with TRBJ2-1, with TRBD1 identical over 7 bases. Germline V gene sequence: CDR1 MDHEN, CDR2 SYDVKM. V lost 2 bases, J lost 2 bases, and 0 bases stayed unmatched. This CDR3 spans 14 amino acids. The CDR3 reads CASSLGTAYNEQFF. The CDR3 DNA reads TGTGCCAGCAGTTTAGGGACAGCCTACAATGAGCAGTTCTTC.

This chain uses TRBV18 with TRBJ2-7; D possibly corresponds to TRBD1 (6 bases). Germline assignment: CDR1 KGHSH and CDR2 LQKENI. The CDR3 spans 13 residues. V dropped 8 bases and J dropped 3 bases, with 14 bases sitting between them. The DNA of the CDR3 is TGTGCCAGCACCTTACAGGGTGGCTACGAGCAGTACTTC. Residues: CASTLQGGYEQYF.

This clone was recorded once. This chain joins TRBV19 and TRBJ1-1, with 8 bases aligning to TRBD1. The CDR3 spans 14 residues. The germline CDR1 and CDR2 sequences are LNHDA and SQIVND (reference sequence). V was pared by 1 base and J by 11 bases, with 9 bases of the junction left unmatched. CDR3 protein: CASSIGLDRARAFF. Here the CDR3 DNA reads TGTGCCAGTAGTATAGGCCTGGACAGGGCGCGGGCTTTCTTT.

V gene TRBV7-2 combines with J gene TRBJ1-5; 11 nucleotides agree with TRBD1. The CDR3 has 16 residues. V dropped 5 bases and J dropped 4; count of bases not matched to a gene: 7. The germline V gene has CDR1 SGHTA and CDR2 FQGNSA. The chain's CDR3 is CASSATGTGGNQPQHF. In DNA form, the CDR3 reads TGTGCCAGCAGCGCTACCGGGACAGGGGGAAATCAGCCCCAGCATTTT.